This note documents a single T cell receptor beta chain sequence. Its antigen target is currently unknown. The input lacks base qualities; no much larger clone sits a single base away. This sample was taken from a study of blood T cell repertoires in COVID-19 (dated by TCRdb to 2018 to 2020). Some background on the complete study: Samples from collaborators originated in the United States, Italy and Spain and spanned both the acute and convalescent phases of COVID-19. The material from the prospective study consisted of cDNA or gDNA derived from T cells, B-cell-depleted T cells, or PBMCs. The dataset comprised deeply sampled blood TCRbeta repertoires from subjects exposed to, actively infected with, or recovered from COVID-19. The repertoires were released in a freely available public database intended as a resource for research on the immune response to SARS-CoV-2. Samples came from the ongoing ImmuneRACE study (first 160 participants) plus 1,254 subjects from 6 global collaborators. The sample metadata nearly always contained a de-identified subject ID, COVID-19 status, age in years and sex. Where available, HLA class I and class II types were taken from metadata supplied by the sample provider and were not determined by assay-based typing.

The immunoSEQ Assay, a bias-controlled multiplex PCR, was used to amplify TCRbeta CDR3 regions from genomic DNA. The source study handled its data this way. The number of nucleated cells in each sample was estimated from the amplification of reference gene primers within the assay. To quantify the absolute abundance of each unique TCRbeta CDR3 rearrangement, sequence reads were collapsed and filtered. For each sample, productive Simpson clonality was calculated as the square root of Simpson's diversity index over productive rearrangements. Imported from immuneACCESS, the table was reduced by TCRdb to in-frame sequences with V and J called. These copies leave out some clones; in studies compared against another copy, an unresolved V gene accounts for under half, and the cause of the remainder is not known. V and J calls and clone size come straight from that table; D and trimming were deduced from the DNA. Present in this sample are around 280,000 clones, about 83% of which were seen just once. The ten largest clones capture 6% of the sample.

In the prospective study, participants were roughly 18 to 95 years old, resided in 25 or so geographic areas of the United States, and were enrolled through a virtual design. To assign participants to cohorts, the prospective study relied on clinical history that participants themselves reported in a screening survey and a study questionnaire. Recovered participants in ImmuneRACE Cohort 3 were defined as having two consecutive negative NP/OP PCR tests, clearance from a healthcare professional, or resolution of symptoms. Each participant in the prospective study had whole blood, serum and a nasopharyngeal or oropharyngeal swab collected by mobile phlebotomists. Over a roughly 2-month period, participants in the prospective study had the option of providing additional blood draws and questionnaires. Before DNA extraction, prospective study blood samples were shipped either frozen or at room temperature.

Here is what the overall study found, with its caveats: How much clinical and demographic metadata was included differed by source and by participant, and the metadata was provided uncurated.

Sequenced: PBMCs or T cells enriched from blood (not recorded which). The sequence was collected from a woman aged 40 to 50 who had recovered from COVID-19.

The CDR3 is CASSFPGGEGYTF. The nucleotide sequence reads TGTGCCAGCAGTTTCCCCGGGGGGGAAGGCTACACCTTC. The V and J genes are TRBV27 and TRBJ1-2, with a weak D call of TRBD1 (5 bases match). The junction shows trimming of 3 bases on V and 8 bases on J, plus 13 bases between the germline ends. For CDR1 and CDR2, the germline V gene (reference sequence) lists MNHEY and SMNVEV. Including the terminal cysteine and phenylalanine, the CDR3 comprises 13 residues. The kept DNA is CDR3 alone, 39 bases in frame from the first base.